The 32 T cell receptor beta chains below all came from one sample that was sequenced in a study of regulatory T cells in long-lasting Graves disease. The time point: persistent/refractory GD, antithyroid drugs over 5 years with positive TRAb. Construction of the TCR library relied on RNA isolated from PBMCs. In building TCR beta libraries, iRepertoire HTBI primers were used together with Arm-PCR of CDR3 regions. MiXCR, applied by TCRdb to the multiplex PCR reads, yields one record per CDR3 protein. The sample contains 400,000 to 500,000 distinct CDR3 sequences, around 23% of which appear only once. This sample comprised peripheral blood mononuclear cells (PBMCs), obtained when the disease was refractory, from a patient treated with antithyroid drugs. Receptor source: a female donor with Graves disease.

This clonotype has a count of ten or more. The chain employs TRBV2 and TRBJ2-2; TRBD2 aligns across 7 bases. This CDR3 comprises 14 residues. J gave up 3 bases and V 7 bases, and 5 bases lay outside the gene matches. In germline, CDR1 is SNHLY, CDR2 FYNNEI. CDR3 nucleotide sequence: TGTGCCAGCAAATCGGCGGGAGACACCGGGGAGCTGTTTTTT. This codes for CASKSAGDTGELFF.

This clonotype came up a few times. The chain employs TRBV18 and TRBJ1-5; the D is unclear. This CDR3 comprises 13 residues. V dropped 3 bases and J dropped 5 bases, with 8 bases sitting between them. The germline V gene has CDR1 KGHSH and CDR2 LQKENI. In DNA form, the CDR3 reads TGTGCCAGCTCACCGCACTCCGATCAGCCCCAGCATTTT. It encodes CASSPHSDQPQHF.

This clonotype has only a few counts. The genes are TRBV19 and TRBJ2-3; possibly TRBD2 for D (5 bases). This CDR3 comprises 14 residues. CDR1 and CDR2 (germline): LNHDA, SQIVND (reference sequence). V was cut by 5 bases and J by 2 bases, with 11 bases left in between. As DNA, the CDR3 is TGTGCCAGTAGTCCGACGGGGATCACAGATACGCAGTATTTT. It is translated as CASSPTGITDTQYF.

The chain couples TRBV30 to TRBJ1-6; TRBD1 aligns across 9 bases. J lost 14 bases, V lost 2 bases, and 7 bases had no gene match. Germline V gene data show CDR1 as GTSNPN and CDR2 as SVGIG (reference sequence). The CDR3 loop spans 13 amino acids. The CDR3 here is CAWSIPGTGTLHF. DNA for the CDR3: TGTGCCTGGAGTATCCCCGGGACAGGGACCCTCCACTTT.

This clonotype was seen only a few times. The rearrangement links TRBV5-4 to TRBJ2-7, with 12 nucleotides matching TRBD2. V lost 4 bases, J lost 4 bases, and 6 bases stayed unmatched. Germline V gene data show CDR1 as SGHNT and CDR2 as YYREEE (reference sequence). CDR3 length equals 15 residues. The CDR3 spells CASSAGTSGHYEQYF. The DNA of the CDR3 is TGTGCCAGCAGCGCCGGGACTAGCGGGCATTACGAGCAGTACTTC. Together with reference TRBV5-4 and TRBJ2-7, the CDR3 gives the full variable domain: ETGVTQSPTHLIKTRGQQVTLRCSSQSGHNTVSWYQQALGQGPQFIFQYYREEENGRGNFPPRFSGLQFPNYSSELNVNALELDDSALYLCASSAGTSGHYEQYFGPGTRLTVT.

Ten or more counts support this clonotype. The J gene is TRBJ1-1, the V gene TRBV28; D unclear. V was clipped by 6 bases and J by 3 bases, with 17 bases between them. CDR1 is MDHEN, CDR2 SYDVKM, per germline. The length of the CDR3 is 15 residues. The CDR3 loop is CASRPPLRSDTEAFF. CDR3 nucleotides: TGTGCCAGCAGACCCCCCCTTAGATCGGACACTGAAGCTTTCTTT.

As to this clonotype: Here the CDR3 omits its conserved ending phenylalanine or tryptophan, so a read error is the likely source. The chain is built from TRBV7-9 and TRBJ1-3; no clear D. The CDR3 consists of 15 residues. Trimming removed 3 bases at V and 0 bases at J, with 9 bases between. Germline V gene sequence: CDR1 SEHNR, CDR2 FQNEAQ (reference sequence). In DNA form, the CDR3 reads TGTGCCAGCAGCTTTATACAGCACTCTGGAAACACCATATATCTT. It is translated as CASSFIQHSGNTIYL.

This clonotype was seen only a few times. The CDR3 region has the DNA TGCGCCAGCAGCACGGGACAGGGAAACACCATATATTTT. Translating it yields CASSTGQGNTIYF. The rearrangement joins TRBV5-1 to TRBJ1-3, with TRBD1 matching 7 bases. The CDR3 runs 13 residues. With 4 bases clipped from V and 4 bases from J, the junction kept 2 bases outside the gene matches. Germline values: CDR1 SGHRS, CDR2 YFSETQ.

The sample holds a few counts of this clonotype. The V call is TRBV5-1, the J call TRBJ1-6, with unresolved D. This CDR3 region has 14 residues. V was cut by 0 bases and J by 8 bases, with 9 bases left in between. The germline V gene has CDR1 SGHRS and CDR2 YFSETQ. CDR3 sequence: CASSLGARDSPLHF. DNA for the CDR3: TGCGCCAGCAGCTTGGGGGCGAGGGATTCACCCCTCCACTTT. Based on the CDR3 plus reference TRBV5-1 and TRBJ1-6, the full variable domain is KAGVTQTPRYLIKTRGQQVTLSCSPISGHRSVSWYQQTPGQGLQFLFEYFSETQRNKGNFPGRFSGRQFSNSRSEMNVSTLELGDSALYLCASSLGARDSPLHFGNGTRLTVT.

This clonotype came up a few times. This sequence joins TRBV20-1 and TRBJ2-5; no reliable D call. The length of the CDR3 is 15 residues. Germline V gene data show CDR1 as DFQATT and CDR2 as SNEGSKA (reference sequence). The V and J ends lost 3 bases and 3 bases respectively, with 17 bases between them. DNA for the CDR3: TGCAGTGCTAGCCCGACCTTGGGAAATAAAGAGACCCAGTACTTC. This sequence encodes CSASPTLGNKETQYF.

This clonotype was seen ten or more times. The chain recombines TRBV12-3 or TRBV12-4 with TRBJ2-5; a weak D match, TRBD2 (6 bases). V was trimmed by 5 bases and J by 5 bases, leaving 12 bases between them. The CDR3 contains 13 residues. The DNA for the CDR3 is TGTGCCAGCAGTCTTCCGAGCGGGGAGACCCAGTACTTC. The encoded protein is CASSLPSGETQYF.

The rearrangement links TRBV30 to TRBJ1-2, with D possibly TRBD1 on 5 matching bases. The length of the CDR3 is 15 residues. Germline CDR1 GTSNPN, CDR2 SVGIG (reference sequence). Trimming took off 0 bases at V and 4 bases at J, with 15 bases between the two ends. The CDR3 reads CAWSVGGSTPYGYTF. CDR3 DNA sequence: TGTGCCTGGAGTGTGGGGGGGTCTACCCCCTATGGCTACACCTTC.

In its sample, this clonotype was seen a few times. This chain uses TRBV18 with TRBJ2-5; D is possibly TRBD2 (6 bases). This CDR3 is built from 14 residues. V was clipped by 3 bases and J by 6 bases, with 14 bases between them. In germline, CDR1 is KGHSH, CDR2 LQKENI. Written as DNA, the CDR3 is TGTGCCAGCTCACCGACTAGAGGAGAAAAGACCCAGTACTTC. Amino acid sequence: CASSPTRGEKTQYF.

The chain recombines TRBV19 with TRBJ2-5, with 10 bases that match TRBD2. Trimming cost V 4 bases and J 7 bases; bases outside gene matches: 9. Germline assignment: CDR1 LNHDA and CDR2 SQIVND (reference sequence). The CDR3 covers 15 residues. The CDR3 DNA follows: TGTGCCAGTAGTACTGGGCTAGCGGGAGTTGTGACCCAGTACTTC. This translates into CASSTGLAGVVTQYF. Together with reference TRBV19 and TRBJ2-5, the CDR3 gives the full variable domain: DGGITQSPKYLFRKEGQNVTLSCEQNLNHDAMYWYRQDPGQGLRLIYYSQIVNDFQKGDIAEGYSVSREKKESFPLTVTSAQKNPTAFYLCASSTGLAGVVTQYFGPGTRLLVL.

This clonotype was detected a few times. The V gene is TRBV5-1, the J gene TRBJ1-1; 8 bases match TRBD1. The CDR3 is made up of 15 amino acids. The ends lost 4 bases at V and 1 base at J; junction bases unmatched: 6. In germline, CDR1 is SGHRS, CDR2 YFSETQ. Here the CDR3 reads CASSQDRAANTEAFF. CDR3 nucleotide sequence: TGCGCCAGCAGCCAGGACAGGGCGGCGAACACTGAAGCTTTCTTT.

A note on this clonotype: At one end, the junction sequence differs from germline, possibly due to a read error. The V call is TRBV19, the J call TRBJ2-2, with 9 bases lining up with TRBD2. The CDR3 length is 15 residues. Germline V gives CDR1 LNHDA, CDR2 SQIVND (reference sequence). CDR3 sequence reads: CASSTEREEMGGLFF. Here the CDR3 DNA reads TGTGCCAGTAGTACAGAGCGGGAGGAAATGGGGGGGCTGTTTTTT.

This clonotype occurred a few times. The CDR3 bases are TGCAGTGCTCTCCTATCTAGCGGGAGCCACGAGCAGTACTTC. This encodes CSALLSSGSHEQYF. This chain links TRBV20-1 with TRBJ2-7, with 10 bases lining up with TRBD2. Germline V CDR1 and CDR2: DFQATT, SNEGSKA (reference sequence). With V trimmed by 5 bases and J by 5 bases, 9 bases remained unmatched. The CDR3 spans 14 residues.

This clonotype showed up many times. The chain links TRBV2 to TRBJ1-5; TRBD1 matches at 7 bases. The CDR3 sequence is 16 residues long. The V and J ends lost 6 bases and 5 bases, in that order; junction bases with no gene match: 13. CDR1 is SNHLY and CDR2 is FYNNEI in the germline V gene. CDR3 sequence reads: CASSGRVGGGDQPQHF. In DNA, the CDR3 is TGTGCCAGCAGCGGGCGGGTAGGGGGCGGAGATCAGCCCCAGCATTTT.

This clonotype was seen ten or more times. The chain combines TRBV27 with TRBJ2-5; 14 nucleotides match TRBD2. This CDR3 is built from 18 residues. Germline V lookup: CDR1 MNHEY, CDR2 SMNVEV (reference sequence). V was clipped by 3 bases and J by 5 bases; unmatched bases: 11. As DNA, the CDR3 is TGTGCCAGCAGTTTCTGGACTAGCGGGAGGCCCGGGTCGGAGACCCAGTACTTC. This gives the protein CASSFWTSGRPGSETQYF.

This chain connects TRBV6-1 to TRBJ1-6, with D perhaps matching TRBD1 (5 bases). The CDR3 runs 14 residues. The germline V and J ends were trimmed by 5 bases and 5 bases, with 10 bases remaining between them. Germline-derived CDR1 and CDR2 are MNHNS and SASEGT. Here the CDR3 reads CASSRQTNNSPLHF. CDR3 coding DNA: TGTGCCAGCAGTCGACAGACCAATAATTCACCCCTCCACTTT.

This clonotype was counted at least ten times. The junction departs from germline at one end; a sequencing error may be responsible. V gene TRBV27 combines with J gene TRBJ2-7; D gene ambiguous. Germline V gives CDR1 MNHEY, CDR2 SMNVEV (reference sequence). The CDR3 spans 14 residues. CDR3 sequence: CASSFIGASNEQYF. The DNA for the CDR3 is TGTGCCAGCAGTTTTATCGGTGCCTCCAACGAGCAGTACTTC.

This clonotype was seen a handful of times. The chain uses TRBV20-1 and TRBJ2-5; D is possibly TRBD1 (6 bases). Looked up from germline, CDR1 is DFQATT and CDR2 is SNEGSKA (reference sequence). This CDR3 has 13 amino acids. V was trimmed by 3 bases and J by 7 bases, leaving 15 bases between them. CDR3 sequence: CSASGDTPRTQYF. The CDR3 DNA follows: TGCAGTGCTAGTGGGGACACCCCTCGGACCCAGTACTTC.

The table lists this clonotype with many counts. The V and J genes are TRBV2 and TRBJ2-1; D is undetermined. Germline values: CDR1 SNHLY, CDR2 FYNNEI. This CDR3 is 13 amino acids long. The V end was cut by 1 base, the J end by 4 bases, with 5 bases between. Here the CDR3 DNA reads TGTGCCAGCAGTGAAGTAGGATACAATGAGCAGTTCTTC. Translated, it gives CASSEVGYNEQFF.

This clonotype was counted at least ten times. The V gene is TRBV9, the J gene TRBJ2-7; D unclear. Germline CDR1 is SGDLS and CDR2 is YYNGEE. The CDR3 is made up of 15 amino acids. Trimming took 0 bases from V and 0 from J, leaving 10 bases between them. CDR3 residues: CASSVEGETSYEQYF. Here the CDR3 DNA reads TGTGCCAGCAGCGTAGAAGGCGAGACCTCCTACGAGCAGTACTTC.

This chain uses TRBV5-5 with TRBJ2-6, with 8 positions matching TRBD1. The V segment lost 3 bases and the J segment 0 bases; nucleotides outside the gene matches: 5. Germline assignment: CDR1 SGHKS and CDR2 YYEKEE (reference sequence). CDR3 size: 17 residues. In DNA, the CDR3 is TGTGCCAGCAGCTCGGGACAGGAGAGCTCTGGGGCCAACGTCCTGACTTTC. It specifies CASSSGQESSGANVLTF.

Only a few counts were recorded for this clonotype. V and J are TRBV27 and TRBJ1-1; D might be TRBD1 (5 bases). This CDR3 contains 14 residues. The V end lost 1 base, the J end lost 5 bases, and 11 bases lay between the germline ends. Germline lookup yields CDR1 MNHEY and CDR2 SMNVEV (reference sequence). The CDR3 DNA is TGTGCCAGCAGTTTATGGGGGGTTAGGACTGAAGCTTTCTTT. Its protein is CASSLWGVRTEAFF.

Turning to this clonotype: A clone one base away is much larger, so this may be a read error. The chain is built from TRBV28 and TRBJ1-1, with a tentative D call TRBD1 (6 bases). CDR3 length: 13 residues. Germline CDR1 MDHEN, CDR2 SYDVKM. The CDR3 nucleotides are TGTTCCAGCAGTTTATGGACAGACACTGAAGCTTTCTTT. It codes for CSSSLWTDTEAFF.

The rearrangement uses TRBV28 and TRBJ2-7; 7 bases agree with TRBD1. Trimming at V came to 0 bases and at J to 1 base, leaving 6 bases not matched to a gene. CDR1 and CDR2 (germline): MDHEN, SYDVKM. The CDR3 consists of 16 residues. The CDR3 sequence is CASSLWVRTGSYEQYF. CDR3 DNA sequence: TGTGCCAGCAGTTTATGGGTCCGGACAGGTTCCTACGAGCAGTACTTC.

This chain uses TRBV19 with TRBJ2-5; tentative D call: TRBD2 (6 bases). The CDR3 is 16 amino acids. V lost 6 bases, J lost 4 bases, and 21 bases lay in between. CDR1 and CDR2 from the germline V gene are LNHDA and SQIVND (reference sequence). CDR3 protein: CASSNRGGMNGETQYF. The CDR3 bases are TGTGCCAGTAGCAATAGGGGCGGGATGAACGGAGAGACCCAGTACTTC.

This clonotype appeared many times. The genes are TRBV28 and TRBJ1-2, with a weak D call TRBD1 (6 bases). This CDR3 is built from 18 residues. Looked up from germline, CDR1 is MDHEN and CDR2 is SYDVKM. The V and J ends lost 5 bases and 0 bases respectively, with 22 bases between them. This chain's CDR3 is CASSAPGQPTQANYGYTF. The CDR3 DNA follows: TGTGCCAGCAGTGCCCCCGGACAGCCAACCCAAGCTAACTATGGCTACACCTTC.

The chain links TRBV4-1 to TRBJ2-1, with 8 nucleotides matching TRBD1. J lost 5 bases, V lost 0 bases, and 3 bases had no gene match. The CDR3 loop spans 15 amino acids. Germline CDR1 reads MGHRA; CDR2 reads YSYEKL. The CDR3 region is CASSQDAGGHNEQFF. DNA for the CDR3: TGCGCCAGCAGCCAAGATGCAGGGGGCCACAATGAGCAGTTCTTC.

This clonotype showed up many times. The V and J genes are TRBV2 and TRBJ1-2; D not certain. Between the trimmed V and J ends, which lost 5 bases and 4 bases, there was a span of 14 bases. Germline V gene data show CDR1 as SNHLY and CDR2 as FYNNEI. CDR3 size: 14 residues. CDR3 in amino acids: CASSQQRFGYGYTF. The CDR3 DNA is TGTGCCAGCAGTCAACAGCGATTTGGCTATGGCTACACCTTC.